This T cell receptor (beta chain) was captured in a study of vaccination effects on CD4 cells after COVID-19. In the ViraFEST assay, antigen-specific CD4+ clonotypes were identified by expansion after peptide-pool stimulation. Scientists isolated CD4+ T cells after a roughly 9-day culture period ended. Subjects were given two BNT162b2 or mRNA-1273 vaccine doses. The culture medium for approximately 1.9 million PBMC per well included roughly 9.2 IU/ml IL-2 and about 9.9 ug/ml peptides. A note on this clone: What it binds is not known.

The protocol was immunoSEQ multiplex PCR, while the TCRdb copy is restricted to in-frame clones and leaves out a portion. The sample consists of approximately 30,000 clones, 83% of them appearing once. Sequencing was performed on CD4+ T cells from PBMCs cultured with HCoV-NL63 spike peptides, taken after COVID-19 vaccination. This receptor was identified in a human donor who received a COVID-19 vaccine. Some clones in this sample may be carry-over from other donors' samples.

The CDR3 protein is CASSLSGVKDTQYF. For the CDR3, the DNA is TGTGCCAGCAGCCTTAGCGGGGTCAAAGATACGCAGTATTTT. The chain is built from TRBV2 and TRBJ2-3; TRBD2 matches at 8 bases. CDR1 SNHLY and CDR2 FYNNEI come from the germline V gene. The CDR3 loop spans 14 amino acids. V was clipped by 6 bases and J by 5 bases; unmatched bases: 7.